This TCR beta chain stems from a study of cytotoxic CD8 clonotypes in ibrutinib-treated CLL. Study background: There were about 12 relapsed/refractory patients and around 15 treatment-naive patients, and around 17 were IGHV unmutated.

The CDR3 is made up of 15 amino acids. CDR1 is MNHEY, CDR2 SVGAGI, per germline. With 8 bases removed from V and 0 bases from J, the gap between germline ends came to 16 bases. Sequencing was designed to attain a depth spanning 1 in 200,000 to 1 in 1 million T cells. The repertoire was sequenced with immunoSEQ multiplex PCR; TCRdb's copy has only in-frame clones and lacks some. The sample contains about 72,000 clones, under 70% of which appear only once. Specimen: PBMCs, collected after 12 months of ibrutinib treatment. The gene calls are TRBV6-5 and TRBJ1-2; D gene ambiguous. This clonotype originated in a human donor with chronic lymphocytic leukemia. CDR3 amino acids: CASYQSGQTNYGYTF. The CDR3 DNA follows: TGTGCCAGCTACCAAAGTGGTCAAACTAACTATGGCTACACCTTC.